This T cell receptor beta chain was sequenced during a study of vaccination and CD4 T cells after COVID-19. For the study at large: Convalescent patients, SARS-CoV-2 positive by nasal swab PCR, comprised fewer than ten mild cases and one severe case.

Treatment defined: approximately 9-day PBMC culture with coronavirus spike peptide pools or control peptides (ViraFEST assay). Before TCRs were sequenced, ViraFEST expanded antigen-specific T cells with peptide pools. The Oncomine TCR Beta short-read assay was applied to DNA of cultured CD4+ T cells. TCRdb re-called the PCR reads through MiXCR, storing one row per CDR3 protein. This table has about 5,000 distinct CDR3 sequences, roughly 60% appearing once. Study conclusions and caveats: Going from about 22 to 38, median SARS-CoV-2-reactive clonotypes did not rise significantly.

Points on this clonotype: Its target is not known.

This CDR3 region has 17 residues. Trimming took 0 bases from V and 2 from J, leaving 17 bases between them. CDR1 is SGDLS and CDR2 is YYNGEE in the germline V gene. The TCR was taken from a human donor who had recovered from COVID-19. Sequencing was done on a sample of CD4+ T cells from blood, cultured in vitro. The rearrangement uses TRBV9 and TRBJ1-2, with D uncertain. CDR3 protein: CASSVGWGVEKNYGYTF. The CDR3 coding sequence is TGTGCCAGCAGCGTAGGATGGGGAGTCGAAAAAAACTATGGCTACACCTTC.